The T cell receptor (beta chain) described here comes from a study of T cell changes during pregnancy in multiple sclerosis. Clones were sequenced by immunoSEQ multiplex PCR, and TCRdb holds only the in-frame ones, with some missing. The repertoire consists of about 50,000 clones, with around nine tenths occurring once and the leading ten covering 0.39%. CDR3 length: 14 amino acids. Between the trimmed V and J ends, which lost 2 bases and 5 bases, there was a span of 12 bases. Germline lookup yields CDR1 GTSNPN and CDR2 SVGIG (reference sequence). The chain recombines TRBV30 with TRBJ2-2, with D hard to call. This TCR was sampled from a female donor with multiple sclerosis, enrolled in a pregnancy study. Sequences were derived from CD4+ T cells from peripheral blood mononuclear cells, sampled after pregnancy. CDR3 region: CAWSRTVPTGELFF. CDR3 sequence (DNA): TGTGCCTGGAGTCGAACTGTTCCTACCGGGGAGCTGTTTTTT.